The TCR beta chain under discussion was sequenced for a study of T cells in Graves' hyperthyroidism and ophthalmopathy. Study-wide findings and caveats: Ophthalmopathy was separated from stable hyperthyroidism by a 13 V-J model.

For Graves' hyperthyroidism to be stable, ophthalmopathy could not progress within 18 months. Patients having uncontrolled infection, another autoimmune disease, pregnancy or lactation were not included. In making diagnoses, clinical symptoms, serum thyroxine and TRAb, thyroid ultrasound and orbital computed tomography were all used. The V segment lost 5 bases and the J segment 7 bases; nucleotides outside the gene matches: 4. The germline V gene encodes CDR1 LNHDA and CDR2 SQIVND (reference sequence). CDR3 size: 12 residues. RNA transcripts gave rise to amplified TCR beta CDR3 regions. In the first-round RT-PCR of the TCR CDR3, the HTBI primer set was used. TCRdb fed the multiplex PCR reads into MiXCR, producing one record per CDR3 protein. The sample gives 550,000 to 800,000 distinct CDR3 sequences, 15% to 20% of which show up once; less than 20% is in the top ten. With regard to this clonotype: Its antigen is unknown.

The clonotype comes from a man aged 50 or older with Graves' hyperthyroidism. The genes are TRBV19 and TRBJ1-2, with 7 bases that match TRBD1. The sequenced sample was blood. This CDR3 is CASSPRQGGYTF. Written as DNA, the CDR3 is TGTGCCAGTAGTCCACGACAGGGTGGCTACACCTTC.